Each of the 8 T cell receptor beta chains below was sequenced from the same sample in a study of vaccination and CD4 T cells after COVID-19. The treatment is: roughly 10-day PBMC culture with coronavirus spike peptide pools or control peptides (ViraFEST assay). An Oncomine TCR Beta short-read assay was used to sequence the DNA from cultured CD4+ T cells. TCRdb processed the PCR reads anew with MiXCR; each CDR3 protein has one entry. Of 10,000 to 15,000 distinct CDR3 sequences detected, about 50% appear once; the ten largest clones hold roughly 12%. These receptors lack a known antigen. Sequenced material: CD4+ T cells from blood, cultured in vitro. The receptors were gathered from a human donor who had recovered from COVID-19.

V and J are TRBV7-7 and TRBJ2-5; tentatively, D is TRBD1 or TRBD2 (6 bases each). Trimming took off 5 bases at V and 4 bases at J, with 14 bases between the two ends. The germline CDR1 and CDR2 sequences are SSHAT and FNYEAQ (reference sequence). There are 14 residues in the CDR3. This chain's CDR3 is CASSTSGGGETQYF. CDR3 coding DNA: TGTGCCAGCAGCACTTCCGGGGGCGGAGAGACCCAGTACTTC. Drawing the rest from reference TRBV7-7 and TRBJ2-5, the complete variable domain is GAGVSQSPRYKVTKRGQDVTLRCDPISSHATLYWYQQALGQGPEFLTYFNYEAQPDKSGLPSDRFSAERPEGSISTLTIQRTEQRDSAMYRCASSTSGGGETQYFGPGTRLLVL.

This clonotype has more than one count but fewer than ten. This chain uses TRBV20-1 with TRBJ1-5, with D tentatively TRBD1 (5 bases). Germline V CDR1 and CDR2: DFQATT, SNEGSKA (reference sequence). Trimming took off 3 bases at V and 1 base at J, with 7 bases between the two ends. The CDR3 has 13 amino acids. The CDR3 DNA follows: TGCAGTGCTAGGGACACGAGCAATCAGCCCCAGCATTTT. Translated: CSARDTSNQPQHF.

In DNA form, the CDR3 reads TGTGCCAGCAGCTCTGCGGGGGATCAAGAGACCCAGTACTTC. It codes for CASSSAGDQETQYF. The chain links TRBV7-9 to TRBJ2-5; TRBD2 aligns across 7 bases. The CDR3 length is 14 residues. Trimming cost V 4 bases and J 2 bases; bases outside gene matches: 4. The V gene's germline CDR1 is SEHNR and CDR2 FQNEAQ (reference sequence).

The chain carries TRBV20-1 and TRBJ2-3, with D perhaps TRBD1 (5 bases). The CDR3 length is 13 residues. Trimming took off 6 bases at V and 6 bases at J, with 16 bases between the two ends. CDR1 DFQATT and CDR2 SNEGSKA come from the germline V gene (reference sequence). CDR3 region: CSAMKGSRDTQYF. The CDR3 nucleotides are TGCAGTGCCATGAAGGGGTCCAGGGATACGCAGTATTTT.

This clonotype appeared a few times. The chain links TRBV5-1 to TRBJ2-3; D gene ambiguous. Germline lookup yields CDR1 SGHRS and CDR2 YFSETQ. Trimming stripped 5 bases from V and 6 bases from J, with 16 bases between. The CDR3 covers 14 residues. CDR3 sequence reads: CASRGSGVRDTQYF. CDR3 bases: TGCGCCAGCAGAGGGTCTGGGGTTCGCGATACGCAGTATTTT.

This chain links TRBV6-1 with TRBJ1-3, with D perhaps TRBD1 (6 bases). The germline V and J ends were trimmed by 2 bases and 2 bases, with 7 bases remaining between them. The germline V gene has CDR1 MNHNS and CDR2 SASEGT. The CDR3 runs to 14 residues. CDR3 protein: CASSETGTGNTIYF. The CDR3 nucleotides are TGTGCCAGCAGTGAAACAGGGACTGGAAACACCATATATTTT.

The chain joins TRBV20-1 to TRBJ2-7; 8 bases fit TRBD2. Germline trimming cut 3 bases from V and 5 bases from J; bases unmatched to any gene: 9. Germline V gene sequence: CDR1 DFQATT, CDR2 SNEGSKA (reference sequence). This CDR3 has 14 amino acids. This CDR3 is CSASGRGGPNEQYF. The DNA of the CDR3 is TGCAGTGCTAGCGGGAGGGGGGGCCCCAACGAGCAGTACTTC.

Here the CDR3 reads CASSWDRDQPQHF. CDR3 bases: TGTGCCAGCAGCTGGGACAGGGATCAGCCCCAGCATTTT. V is TRBV7-8 and J is TRBJ1-5, with 9 bases matching TRBD1. Germline CDR1 SGHVS, CDR2 FQNEAQ. This CDR3 is 13 amino acids long. The V segment lost 4 bases and the J segment 5 bases; nucleotides outside the gene matches: 0.